The 4 T cell receptor beta chains given below trace back to one sample, sequenced in a study of cytomegalovirus exposure and HLA in healthy donors. PCR primers comprised 60 Vbeta and 13 Jbeta primers. Assay: immunoSEQ multiplex PCR; the TCRdb copy retains only in-frame clones and omits some. This sample has more than 25,000 clones; 50% to 75% occur once, and the top ten carry roughly 42%. The specimen was PBMCs. The receptors come from a male donor in good health and CMV-seropositive.

The genes are TRBV5-1 and TRBJ2-7, with TRBD1 matching 9 bases. The CDR3 has 14 amino acids. Trimming at V came to 5 bases and at J to 7 bases, leaving 10 bases not matched to a gene. Germline V gene data show CDR1 as SGHRS and CDR2 as YFSETQ. The CDR3 bases are TGCGCCAGCAGATCTAGGACAGGGGAAGGAGAGCAGTACTTC. Translating it yields CASRSRTGEGEQYF.

The V and J genes are TRBV2 and TRBJ2-7; D may be TRBD2 (5 bases). CDR3 length equals 13 residues. From germline, CDR1 is SNHLY and CDR2 FYNNEI. Trimming pared 6 bases from V and 6 bases from J, leaving 15 bases between. CDR3 nucleotides: TGTGCCAGCAGGGGAACCCGAGGAGGCGAGCAGTACTTC. Translated, it gives CASRGTRGGEQYF.

The table lists this clone with a count of one. The rearrangement links TRBV28 to TRBJ2-5; 11 bases align to TRBD2. V shed 6 bases and J 1 base; nucleotides not matched to a gene: 4. The CDR3 loop spans 15 amino acids. The germline V gene encodes CDR1 MDHEN and CDR2 SYDVKM. In nucleotides, the CDR3 is TGTGCCAGCAGCCGACTAGCGGGATCCCAAGAGACCCAGTACTTC. Translating gives CASSRLAGSQETQYF.

This rearrangement joins TRBV5-1 to TRBJ1-2; 7 nucleotides match TRBD1. The CDR3 totals 14 residues. The V and J ends lost 4 bases and 5 bases, in that order; junction bases with no gene match: 8. The V gene's germline CDR1 is SGHRS and CDR2 YFSETQ. The CDR3 sequence is CASSKQGPPYGYTF. The CDR3 nucleotides are TGCGCCAGCAGCAAACAGGGGCCACCATATGGCTACACCTTC.